The T cell receptor beta chain described here comes from a study of cytomegalovirus exposure and HLA in healthy donors. Germline-derived CDR1 and CDR2 are SEHNR and FQNEAQ (reference sequence). This CDR3 is 15 amino acids long. V was shortened by 3 bases and J by 4 bases, with 12 bases between the two germline ends. TCRdb keeps only in-frame clones here, not all; method: immunoSEQ multiplex PCR. The sample includes hundreds of thousands of clones, around 87% of them seen just once. Sequencing was performed on PBMCs. The receptor comes from a man between 18 and 29 years old in good health and CMV-seronegative. The gene calls are TRBV7-9 and TRBJ2-2; a weak D match, TRBD1 (6 bases). The CDR3 protein is CASSFVRTATGELFF. The CDR3, as DNA: TGTGCCAGCAGCTTTGTTCGGACAGCCACCGGGGAGCTGTTTTTT.